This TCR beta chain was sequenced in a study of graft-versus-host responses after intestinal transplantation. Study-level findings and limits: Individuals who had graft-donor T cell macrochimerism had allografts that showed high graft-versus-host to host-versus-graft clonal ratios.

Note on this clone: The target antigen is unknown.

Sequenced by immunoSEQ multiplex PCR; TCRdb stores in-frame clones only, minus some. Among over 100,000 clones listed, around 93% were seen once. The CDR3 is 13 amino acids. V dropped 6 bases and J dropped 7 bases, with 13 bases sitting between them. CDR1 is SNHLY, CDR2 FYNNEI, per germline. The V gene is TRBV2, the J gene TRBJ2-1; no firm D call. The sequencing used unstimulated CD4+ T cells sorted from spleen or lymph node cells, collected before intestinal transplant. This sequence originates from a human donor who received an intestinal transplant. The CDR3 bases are TGTGCCAGCAGACCACAGTCGTGGAATGAGCAGTTCTTC. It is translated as CASRPQSWNEQFF.